A selection of T cell receptor beta chains follows, all from one sample in a study of blood T cells in healthy people across ages. TCRdb analysed the 5' RACE reads with MiXCR anew, one entry per CDR3 protein. The profile shows 1.5 million to 2 million distinct CDR3 sequences, about 28% of them singletons. Sequencing was done on a sample of blood. Source of these receptors: a woman in her twenties or thirties in good health. Both conserved end residues are part of each CDR3. The D gene is left open where the match is weak. Rows give clone size only sometimes, using once, few, many, or a class for an expanded clone.

J gene | clone size | CDR3 length | D gene | V gene | CDR3 protein | CDR3 DNA
TRBJ2-1 | NA | 20 | TRBD2 | TRBV20-1 | CSARNLGRVAGGLGGNEQFF | TGCAGTGCTAGAAACCTCGGTCGGGTAGCGGGGGGGTTGGGTGGAAATGAGCAGTTCTTC
TRBJ2-1 | few | 14 | NA | TRBV6-6 | CASSPERVWNEQFF | TGTGCCAGCAGCCCCGAAAGGGTATGGAATGAGCAGTTCTTC
TRBJ1-5 | NA | 17 | TRBD1 | TRBV7-9 | CASSLSPGQGVGQPQHF | TGTGCCAGCAGCTTATCTCCGGGACAGGGGGTCGGTCAGCCCCAGCATTTT
TRBJ1-1 | NA | 14 | TRBD1 | TRBV12-3/TRBV12-4 | CASSFRGPTTEAFF | TGTGCCAGCAGTTTCAGGGGGCCTACCACTGAAGCTTTCTTT
TRBJ2-4 | NA | 15 | NA | TRBV7-2 | CASSFAVSPYNEQYF | TGTGCCAGCAGCTTTGCCGTCAGCCCCTACAATGAGCAGTACTTC
TRBJ2-7 | few | 14 | TRBD2 | TRBV3-1 | CASSLGLAGKGQYF | TGTGCCAGCAGCCTGGGACTAGCGGGAAAGGGGCAGTACTTC
TRBJ2-5 | NA | 16 | TRBD2 | TRBV7-8 | CASSPLAGRLQETQYF | TGTGCCAGCAGCCCCCTAGCGGGGAGACTCCAAGAGACCCAGTACTTC
TRBJ1-2 | once | 14 | NA | TRBV28 | CASSLVAGLNGYTF | TGTGCCAGCAGTTTAGTTGCAGGGTTGAATGGCTACACCTTC
TRBJ1-2 | NA | 16 | NA | TRBV5-1 | CASSLGPTGSDYGYTF | TGCGCCAGCAGCTTGGGACCCACAGGGAGCGACTATGGCTACACCTTC
TRBJ2-1 | NA | 18 | TRBD2 | TRBV11-2 | CASSLTFGLAGGYNEQFF | TGTGCCAGCAGCTTAACCTTCGGACTAGCGGGAGGGTACAATGAGCAGTTCTTC
TRBJ2-5 | few | 13 | NA | TRBV29-1 | CSGKGVPLLEQYF | TGCAGCGGAAAGGGGGTACCCCTACTTGAGCAGTACTTC
TRBJ1-1 | few | 13 | NA | TRBV9 | CASSVGLHTEAFF | TGTGCCAGCAGCGTAGGCCTTCACACTGAAGCTTTCTTT
TRBJ2-7 | few | 14 | NA | TRBV27 | CASSLIQEAYEQYF | TGTGCCAGCAGTTTAATACAGGAGGCCTACGAGCAGTACTTC
TRBJ2-4 | NA | 14 | NA | TRBV20-1 | CSARDKGRSDIQDF | TGCAGTGCTAGAGATAAGGGGCGTTCAGACATTCAGGACTTC
TRBJ2-1 | many | 13 | NA | TRBV29-1 | CSVRQPSYNEQFF | TGCAGCGTGCGGCAGCCCTCCTACAATGAGCAGTTCTTC
TRBJ2-5 | many | 14 | NA | TRBV27 | CASSRQDTWETQYF | TGTGCCAGCAGCCGACAGGACACATGGGAGACCCAGTACTTC
TRBJ2-6 | many | 17 | TRBD1 | TRBV5-1 | CASRPGTGRSGANVLTF | TGCGCCAGCAGACCCGGGACAGGTCGTTCTGGGGCCAACGTCCTGACTTTC
TRBJ2-3 | few | 13 | NA | TRBV7-2 | CASSLQSADTQYF | TGTGCCAGCAGCTTACAGTCCGCCGATACGCAGTATTTT
TRBJ2-7 | few | 16 | TRBD2 | TRBV12-3/TRBV12-4 | CASSFGALAGSYEQYF | TGTGCCAGCAGTTTTGGGGCACTAGCGGGGTCCTACGAGCAGTACTTC
TRBJ2-3 | NA | 15 | TRBD2 | TRBV25-1 | CASSDPSGSLDTQYF | TGCGCCAGCAGTGACCCTAGCGGGAGTTTAGATACGCAGTATTTT
TRBJ2-1 | many | 16 | TRBD2 | TRBV7-9 | CASSLLAGVPYNEQFF | TGTGCCAGCAGCTTACTAGCGGGGGTTCCCTACAATGAGCAGTTCTTC
TRBJ2-1 | few | 14 | TRBD1 | TRBV29-1 | CSIQTGTAVNEQFF | TGCAGCATCCAAACCGGGACAGCAGTCAATGAGCAGTTCTTC
TRBJ2-1 | NA | 15 | NA | TRBV11-1 | CASSQSRLSYNEQFF | TGTGCCAGCAGCCAAAGCCGTCTCTCCTACAATGAGCAGTTCTTC